This is a list of T cell receptor beta chains from one sample in a study of blood T cell repertoires in COVID-19. Method: immunoSEQ multiplex PCR; TCRdb's copy keeps in-frame clones and lacks some. The data show about 320,000 clones, 75% to 90% seen once. Sequenced input: PBMCs or T cells enriched from blood (not recorded which). The source is a man in his 60s who had recovered from COVID-19. Each CDR3 is given with its conserved first and last residue. D genes are given only for firm matches. Rows give clone size only sometimes, using once, few, many, or a class for an expanded clone.

D gene,J gene,V gene,clone size,CDR3 length,CDR3 DNA,CDR3 protein
TRBD2,TRBJ2-5,TRBV7-7,.,15,TGTGCTAGCAGCGGGGGACTAGCGGGAGAAGAGACCCAGTACTTC,CASSGGLAGEETQYF
TRBD1,TRBJ1-2,TRBV29-1,.,14,TGCAGCGCGTTGGGGAAGGGGGCCAACTATGGCTACACCTTC,CSALGKGANYGYTF
.,TRBJ1-6,TRBV4-1,.,17,TGCGCCAGCAGCCAAGATATTTTACAGGGTATTAAGTCACCCCTCCACTTT,CASSQDILQGIKSPLHF
TRBD1,TRBJ1-5,TRBV10-3,.,15,TGTGCCATCAGGGGGACAGGCTTGGGCAATCAGCCCCAGCATTTT,CAIRGTGLGNQPQHF
.,TRBJ1-2,TRBV14,.,12,TGTGCCAGCAGTGAACAGAACTATGGCTACACCTTC,CASSEQNYGYTF
.,TRBJ2-5,TRBV5-5,.,16,TGTGCCAGCAGCTTGGTTACAGGAACTTACCAAGAGACCCAGTACTTC,CASSLVTGTYQETQYF
.,TRBJ2-1,TRBV7-8,.,18,TGTGCCAGCAGTTCCCCTTCCACTGCGGCCACAATGGACAATGAGCAGTTCTTC,CASSSPSTAATMDNEQFF
.,TRBJ1-5,TRBV9,.,13,TGTGCCAGCAGCTTCGGGGGCAATCAGCCCCAGCATTTT,CASSFGGNQPQHF
TRBD1,TRBJ1-6,TRBV5-6,.,15,TGTGCCAGCAGCTTCCGGGACAGACTTAATTCACCCCTCCACTTT,CASSFRDRLNSPLHF
TRBD2,TRBJ2-1,TRBV18,once,18,TGTGCCAGCTCACAAAGGGGACTAGCGGGAGATATCTACAATGAGCAGTTCTTC,CASSQRGLAGDIYNEQFF
TRBD1,TRBJ1-2,TRBV2,.,14,TGTGCCAGCAGCGGACAGGGAGGATTCGATGGCTACACCTTC,CASSGQGGFDGYTF
.,TRBJ1-3,TRBV18,.,17,TGTGCCAGCTCACCACCGGTAGGAGGGATCCCTGGAAACACCATATATTTT,CASSPPVGGIPGNTIYF
.,TRBJ1-4,TRBV7-8,.,17,TGTGCCAGCAGCTTATATCGTTGGTTCCCCGGAGATGAAAAACTGTTTTTT,CASSLYRWFPGDEKLFF
.,TRBJ1-5,TRBV6-1,few,16,TGTGCCAGCAGTGACTTAAGGGGGTATAGCAATCAGCCCCAGCATTTT,CASSDLRGYSNQPQHF
TRBD1,TRBJ2-2,TRBV24-1,.,19,TGTGCCACCAGTGATACCGGGACAGGGGGTTACGCGAACACCGGGGAGCTGTTTTTT,CATSDTGTGGYANTGELFF
.,TRBJ1-1,TRBV7-2,.,14,TGTGCCAGCAGCGAAGATAACGGGAACACTGAAGCTTTCTTT,CASSEDNGNTEAFF
.,TRBJ1-5,TRBV2,few,14,TGTGCCAGCAGTGTTGGGAGAGTCAATCAGCCCCAGCATTTT,CASSVGRVNQPQHF
TRBD2,TRBJ2-1,TRBV7-3,.,13,TGTGCCAGCAGCTTAACGGCGGGACTAGGGCTGTTCTTC,CASSLTAGLGLFF
TRBD1,TRBJ2-1,TRBV6-5,.,14,TGTGCCAGCAGACCGGGACAGGGGCGGGGTGAGCAGTTCTTC,CASRPGQGRGEQFF
.,TRBJ1-2,TRBV7-6,.,14,TGTGCCAGCAGCTTAGTGCCCAGGGGTTCTGGCTACACCTTC,CASSLVPRGSGYTF
TRBD1,TRBJ2-7,TRBV28,.,13,TGTGCCAGCACCTCGGACAGGCCCTACGAGCAGTACTTC,CASTSDRPYEQYF
.,TRBJ2-7,TRBV21-1,.,14,TGTGCCACTCGGAGGACAGGGCTTTCCTACGAGCAGTACTTC,CATRRTGLSYEQYF
.,TRBJ1-4,TRBV28,.,15,TGTGCCAGCAGTACCCCGACAGGCTCCAATGAAAAACTGTTTTTT,CASSTPTGSNEKLFF
TRBD2,TRBJ2-3,TRBV7-2,.,16,TGTGCCAGCAGCTTAGTGGGACTACGCCCCGCAGATACGCAGTATTTT,CASSLVGLRPADTQYF
TRBD1,TRBJ1-5,TRBV6-6,.,16,TGTGCCAGCAGTTACTTCGGGGACAGAGTAAATCAGCCCCAGCATTTT,CASSYFGDRVNQPQHF
TRBD1,TRBJ1-2,TRBV29-1,.,13,TGCAGCGTTGGGGACAGACCGAACTATGGCTACACCTTC,CSVGDRPNYGYTF
.,TRBJ2-3,TRBV11-2,few,14,TGTGCCAGCAGCTTAATTTCGGGGGCAGATACGCAGTATTTT,CASSLISGADTQYF
.,TRBJ2-5,TRBV3-1/TRBV3-2,.,14,TGTGCCAGCAGCCCCCAGCGGGTCCAAGAGACCCAGTACTTC,CASSPQRVQETQYF
.,TRBJ2-7,TRBV5-6,once,18,TGTGCCAGCAGTATGACGGGTAGCGGAACAGAATTCTCCTACGAGCAGTACTTC,CASSMTGSGTEFSYEQYF
TRBD2,TRBJ2-5,TRBV18,.,18,TGTGCCAGCTCACCACCCGGGACTAGCGGTCTAAAGGGGGAGACCCAGTACTTC,CASSPPGTSGLKGETQYF
.,TRBJ1-2,TRBV6-2/TRBV6-3,.,15,TGTGCCAGCAGTTACCCGGAGAGCGTTAACTATGGCTACACCTTC,CASSYPESVNYGYTF
.,TRBJ1-4,TRBV5-4,.,14,TGTGCCAGCAGCTCCACAGGGACTAGTGAAAAACTGTTTTTT,CASSSTGTSEKLFF
.,TRBJ2-6,TRBV27,.,16,TGTGCCAGCAGTTTATCGCAGGCCCCTGGGGCCAACGTCCTGACTTTC,CASSLSQAPGANVLTF
TRBD1,TRBJ1-2,TRBV29-1,.,13,TGCAGCGTTGGGACAGGCACTAACTATGGCTACACCTTC,CSVGTGTNYGYTF
.,TRBJ1-6,TRBV7-2,.,17,TGTGCCAGCAGCTTGAGGGGGGGCAGGGCGGAGAATTCACCCCTCCACTTT,CASSLRGGRAENSPLHF
.,TRBJ1-1,TRBV30,.,13,TGTGCCTGGAGCGGCGATACAGGGTATTCAGCTTTCTTT,CAWSGDTGYSAFF
TRBD2,TRBJ2-7,TRBV6-5,.,14,TGTGCCAGCGCGTGGACTAGCGGAGTTTTTGGGCAGTACTTC,CASAWTSGVFGQYF
.,TRBJ1-2,TRBV9,.,14,TGTGCCAGCAGCGTAGCGAGTACTGACTATGGCTACACCTTC,CASSVASTDYGYTF
.,TRBJ1-3,TRBV4-1,.,9,TGCGCCAGCAGCTGGACATGGGTTTTT,CASSWTWVF
TRBD1,TRBJ2-5,TRBV5-1,.,14,TGCGCCAGCAGCAGTGGACAGGGAGGAGAGACCCAGTACTTC,CASSSGQGGETQYF
TRBD1,TRBJ1-4,TRBV24-1,.,15,TGTGCCACCAGTGATGTGCAGGGGGCAGGAGAAAAACTGTTTTTT,CATSDVQGAGEKLFF
TRBD1,TRBJ1-4,TRBV6-5,.,14,TGTGCCAGCAGCTTGACAGGGGGGACTGAAAAACTGTTTTTT,CASSLTGGTEKLFF
.,TRBJ1-2,TRBV28,.,14,TGTGCCAGCAGTTTAGTGGTCAGAACTAATGGCTACACCTTC,CASSLVVRTNGYTF
.,TRBJ1-5,TRBV6-8,.,15,TGTGCCAGACACAGCCCTCGGGAGCGTAATCAGCCCCAGCATTTT,CARHSPRERNQPQHF
.,TRBJ2-3,TRBV6-5,.,14,TGTGCCAGCAGTTACGACACCCGCACAGATACGCAGTATTTT,CASSYDTRTDTQYF
TRBD1,TRBJ1-1,TRBV29-1,.,16,TGCAGCGTTGAAAAGGGTAGGGACAGGGGAGGTCCTGAAGCTTTCTTT,CSVEKGRDRGGPEAFF
.,TRBJ1-5,TRBV7-2,.,15,TGTGCCAGCAGCTTAGCAGTACAGGGCAATCAGCCCCAGCATTTT,CASSLAVQGNQPQHF
TRBD1,TRBJ2-2,TRBV4-1,.,14,TGCGCCAGCAGCCGGAACCAGGGGGTCGGGGAGCTGTTTTTT,CASSRNQGVGELFF
.,TRBJ2-7,TRBV20-1,.,11,TGCAGTGCTAGCCGGGGTATCGAGCAGTACTTC,CSASRGIEQYF
.,TRBJ2-1,TRBV18,.,16,TGTGCCAGCTCACCACCAAGGGAGTCCTGGTTGGATGAGCAGTTCTTC,CASSPPRESWLDEQFF